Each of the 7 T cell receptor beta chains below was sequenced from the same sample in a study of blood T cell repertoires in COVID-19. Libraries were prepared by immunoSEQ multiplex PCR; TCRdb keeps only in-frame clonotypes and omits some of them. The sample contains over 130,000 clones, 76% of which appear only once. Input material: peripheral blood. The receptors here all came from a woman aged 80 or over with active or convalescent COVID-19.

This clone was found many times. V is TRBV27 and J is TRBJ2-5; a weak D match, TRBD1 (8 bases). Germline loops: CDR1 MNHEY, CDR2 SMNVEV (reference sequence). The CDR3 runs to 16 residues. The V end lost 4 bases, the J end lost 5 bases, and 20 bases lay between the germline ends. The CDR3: CASSSSQGGEWETQYF. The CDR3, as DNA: TGTGCCAGCAGTTCGTCACAGGGGGGGGAGTGGGAGACCCAGTACTTC.

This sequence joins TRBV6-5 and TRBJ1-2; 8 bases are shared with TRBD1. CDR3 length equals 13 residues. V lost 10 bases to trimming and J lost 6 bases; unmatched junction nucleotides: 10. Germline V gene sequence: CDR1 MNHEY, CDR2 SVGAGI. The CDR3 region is CATRDRWENGYTF. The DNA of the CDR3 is TGTGCCACCCGGGACAGGTGGGAAAATGGCTACACCTTC.

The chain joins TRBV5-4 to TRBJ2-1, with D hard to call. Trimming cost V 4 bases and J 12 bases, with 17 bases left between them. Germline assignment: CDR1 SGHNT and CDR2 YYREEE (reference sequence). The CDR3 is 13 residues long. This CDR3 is CASSQFTDLMQFF. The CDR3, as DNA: TGTGCCAGCAGCCAATTCACAGATTTGATGCAGTTCTTC.

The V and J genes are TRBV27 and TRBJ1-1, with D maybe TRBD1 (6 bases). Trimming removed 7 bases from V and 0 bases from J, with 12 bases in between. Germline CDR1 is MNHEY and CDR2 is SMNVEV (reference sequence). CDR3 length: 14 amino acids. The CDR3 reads CASKDGGVNTEAFF. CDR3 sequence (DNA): TGTGCCAGCAAGGATGGGGGCGTGAACACTGAAGCTTTCTTT.

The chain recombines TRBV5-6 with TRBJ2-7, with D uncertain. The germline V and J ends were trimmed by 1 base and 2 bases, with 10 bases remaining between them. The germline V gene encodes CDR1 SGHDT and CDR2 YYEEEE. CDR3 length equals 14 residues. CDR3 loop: CASSLYRLAYEQYF. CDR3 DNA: TGTGCCAGCAGCTTGTACAGATTAGCCTACGAGCAGTACTTC.

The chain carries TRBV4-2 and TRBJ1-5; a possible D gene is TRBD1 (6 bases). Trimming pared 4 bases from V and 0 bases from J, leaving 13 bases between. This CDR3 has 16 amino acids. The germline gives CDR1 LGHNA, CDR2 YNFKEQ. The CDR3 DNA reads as TGTGCCAGCAGCCCGTTAGTGGGGGCTAGCAATCAGCCCCAGCATTTT. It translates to CASSPLVGASNQPQHF.

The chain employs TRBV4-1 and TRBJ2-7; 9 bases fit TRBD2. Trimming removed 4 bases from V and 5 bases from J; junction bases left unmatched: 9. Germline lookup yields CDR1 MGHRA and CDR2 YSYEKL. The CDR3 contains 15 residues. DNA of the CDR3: TGCGCCAGCAGCCCGACCGGGACTAGCCTCCACGAGCAGTACTTC. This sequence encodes CASSPTGTSLHEQYF.